A selection of T cell receptor beta chains follows, all from one sample in a study of response to subunit inactivated influenza vaccine. TCRdb ran MiXCR on the RT-PCR reads and lists one entry per CDR3 protein. Here the sample spans roughly 570,000 distinct CDR3 sequences, 14% being singletons. Sequenced material: PBMCs from blood, taken approximately 13 days after vaccination. The receptors stem from a man over 45 who received an inactivated influenza vaccine. Both conserved end residues are part of each CDR3. D genes are given only for firm matches. Not every row has a clone size; where given, it reads once, few, many or a size class.

TRBV5-1	TRBJ2-7	-	-	CASSLAPSRGARNEQYF	TGCGCCAGCAGCTTGGCCCCGAGCCGTGGTGCTAGGAACGAGCAGTACTTC
TRBV7-8	TRBJ1-5	-	-	CASSLAMGNQPQHF	TGTGCCAGCAGCTTAGCGATGGGTAATCAGCCCCAGCATTTT
TRBV5-8	TRBJ2-1	-	few	CASSGAPLYNEQFF	TGTGCCAGCAGCGGGGCCCCTCTATACAATGAGCAGTTCTTC
TRBV5-1	TRBJ1-3	-	-	CASSLAGRGGGNTIYF	TGCGCCAGCAGCTTGGCCGGGAGAGGCGGTGGAAACACCATATATTTT
TRBV4-2	TRBJ2-2	TRBD2	-	CASSQEGAGGLGELFF	TGTGCCAGCAGCCAAGAAGGGGCGGGAGGGCTCGGGGAGCTGTTTTTT
TRBV6-2/TRBV6-3	TRBJ2-3	-	-	CASSYSSEKIYTDTQYF	TGTGCCAGCAGTTACAGTTCGGAGAAGATCTACACAGATACGCAGTATTTT
TRBV2	TRBJ1-4	-	-	CASSEFRGEGPSVF	TGTGCCAGCAGTGAATTTCGAGGGGAGGGCCCGTCGGTTTTT
TRBV4-2	TRBJ2-3	TRBD1	-	CASSQVPVRQGSTDTQYF	TGTGCCAGCAGCCAAGTACCGGTCCGACAGGGTAGCACAGATACGCAGTATTTT
TRBV14	TRBJ2-3	-	few	CASSQPGWTDTQYF	TGTGCCAGCAGCCAACCAGGGTGGACAGATACGCAGTATTTT
TRBV7-2	TRBJ1-5	-	-	CASSFGRESNQPQHF	TGTGCCAGCAGCTTTGGCAGGGAGAGCAATCAGCCCCAGCATTTT
TRBV12-3/TRBV12-4	TRBJ2-5	-	-	CASSSDRIGETQYF	TGTGCCAGCAGTTCCGACAGGATTGGGGAGACCCAGTACTTC
TRBV2	TRBJ2-5	TRBD2	few	CASSGKAGGQETQYF	TGTGCCAGCAGTGGTAAAGCGGGGGGCCAAGAGACCCAGTACTTC
TRBV20-1	TRBJ2-1	TRBD1	few	CSASRQGAYNEQFF	TGCAGTGCTAGTCGGCAGGGGGCCTACAATGAGCAGTTCTTC
TRBV4-3	TRBJ1-1	-	-	CASSQSGAGSTEAFF	TGCGCCAGCAGCCAAAGCGGGGCAGGAAGCACTGAAGCTTTCTTT
TRBV29-1	TRBJ2-5	TRBD1	few	CSVDGPWDRGGSSLYF	TGCAGCGTTGACGGCCCGTGGGACAGGGGGGGGAGTAGTCTGTACTTC
TRBV4-2	TRBJ2-7	TRBD1	few	CASSRGRDRRYF	TGTGCCAGCAGCCGCGGGCGGGACAGGCGGTACTTC
TRBV24-1	TRBJ1-2	-	few	CATSDLGSSGYTF	TGTGCCACCAGTGATTTGGGGAGTTCGGGCTACACCTTC
TRBV7-9	TRBJ2-7	-	few	CASSLVRGGEQYF	TGTGCCAGCAGCTTAGTCAGGGGCGGTGAGCAGTACTTC
TRBV12-3/TRBV12-4	TRBJ1-1	-	few	CASSRAINTEAFF	TGTGCCAGCAGCCGGGCCATAAACACTGAAGCTTTCTTT
TRBV5-1	TRBJ2-3	-	-	CASSLVGYGTDTQYF	TGCGCCAGCAGCTTGGTGGGGTACGGCACAGATACGCAGTATTTT
TRBV7-8	TRBJ2-1	TRBD2	-	CASSLRPGTSGTSSYNEQFF	TGTGCCAGCAGCTTAAGACCCGGGACTAGCGGGACGAGCTCCTACAATGAGCAGTTCTTC
TRBV15	TRBJ2-2	TRBD1	few	CATSRGTGGVTGELFF	TGTGCCACCAGCAGAGGTACAGGGGGCGTTACCGGGGAGCTGTTTTTT
TRBV6-5	TRBJ1-2	TRBD1	-	CASSYSAAGGNYGYTF	TGTGCCAGCAGTTACTCCGCGGCAGGGGGGAACTATGGCTACACCTTC